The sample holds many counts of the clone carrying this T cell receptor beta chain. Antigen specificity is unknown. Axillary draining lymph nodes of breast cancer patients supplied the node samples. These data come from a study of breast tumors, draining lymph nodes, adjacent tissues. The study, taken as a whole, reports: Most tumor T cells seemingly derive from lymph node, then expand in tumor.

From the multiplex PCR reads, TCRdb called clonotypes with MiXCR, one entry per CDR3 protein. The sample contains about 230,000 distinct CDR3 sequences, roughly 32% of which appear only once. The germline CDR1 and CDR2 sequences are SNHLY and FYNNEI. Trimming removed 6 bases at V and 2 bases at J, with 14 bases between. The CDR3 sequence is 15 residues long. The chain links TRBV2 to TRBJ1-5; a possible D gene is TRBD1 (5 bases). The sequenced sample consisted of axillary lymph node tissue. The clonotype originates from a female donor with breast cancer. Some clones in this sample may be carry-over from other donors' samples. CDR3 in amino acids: CASSPQGVGNQPQHF. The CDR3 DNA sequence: TGTGCCAGCAGCCCTCAGGGAGTTGGCAATCAGCCCCAGCATTTT.